This T cell receptor beta chain was sequenced in a study of T cells in Graves' hyperthyroidism and ophthalmopathy. Study-wide findings and caveats: Ophthalmopathy was identified by the model a median approximately 6.4 months ahead of onset.

Germline CDR1 is SEHNR and CDR2 is FQNEAQ (reference sequence). The CDR3 is 14 amino acids. Trimming took 8 bases from V and 8 from J, leaving 18 bases between them. Amplification of TCR beta CDR3 regions used RNA as the template. HTBI primers were employed in a first-round RT-PCR of the TCR CDR3. One entry per CDR3 protein, called by TCRdb with MiXCR from the multiplex PCR reads. The data hold approximately 400,000 distinct CDR3 sequences, with over 11% observed a single time. This clonotype was observed a handful of times. Its antigen remains unknown. Clinical symptoms, serum thyroxine, TRAb, thyroid ultrasound and orbital computed tomography established diagnosis.

This chain connects TRBV7-9 to TRBJ1-4; the D gene is possibly TRBD1 (5 bases). Material for sequencing was blood. The TCR sequence derives from a man aged 45-60 years with Graves' ophthalmopathy. CDR3 in DNA: TGTGCCAGCGACCTGGGGCAGGGCTTGGAAAAACTGTTTTTT. Protein: CASDLGQGLEKLFF.